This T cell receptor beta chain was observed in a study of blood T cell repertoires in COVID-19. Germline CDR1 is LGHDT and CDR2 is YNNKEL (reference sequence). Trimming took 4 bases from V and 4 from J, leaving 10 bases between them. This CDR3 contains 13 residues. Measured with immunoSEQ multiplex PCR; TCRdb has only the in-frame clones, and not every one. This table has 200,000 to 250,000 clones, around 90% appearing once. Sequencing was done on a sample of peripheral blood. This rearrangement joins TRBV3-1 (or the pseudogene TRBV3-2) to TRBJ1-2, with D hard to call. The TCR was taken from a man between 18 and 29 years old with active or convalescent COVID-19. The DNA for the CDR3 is TGTGCCAGCAGCCGGAGGGAAGGCTATGGCTACACCTTC. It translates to CASSRREGYGYTF.